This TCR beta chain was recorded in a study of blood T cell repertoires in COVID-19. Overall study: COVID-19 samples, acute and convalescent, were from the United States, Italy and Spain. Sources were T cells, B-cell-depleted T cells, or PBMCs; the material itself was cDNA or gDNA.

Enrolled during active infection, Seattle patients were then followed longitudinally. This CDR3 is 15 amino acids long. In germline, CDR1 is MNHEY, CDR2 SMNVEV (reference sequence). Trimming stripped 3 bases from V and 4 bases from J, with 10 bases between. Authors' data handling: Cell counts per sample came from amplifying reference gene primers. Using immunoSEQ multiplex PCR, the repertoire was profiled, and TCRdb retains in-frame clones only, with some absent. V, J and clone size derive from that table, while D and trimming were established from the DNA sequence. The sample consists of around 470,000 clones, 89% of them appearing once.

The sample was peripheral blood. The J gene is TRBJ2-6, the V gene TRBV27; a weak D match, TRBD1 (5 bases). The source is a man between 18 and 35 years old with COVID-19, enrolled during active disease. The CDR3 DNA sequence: TGTGCCAGCAGTTTTAGGGGCTCCGGGGCCAACGTCCTGACTTTC. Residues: CASSFRGSGANVLTF.